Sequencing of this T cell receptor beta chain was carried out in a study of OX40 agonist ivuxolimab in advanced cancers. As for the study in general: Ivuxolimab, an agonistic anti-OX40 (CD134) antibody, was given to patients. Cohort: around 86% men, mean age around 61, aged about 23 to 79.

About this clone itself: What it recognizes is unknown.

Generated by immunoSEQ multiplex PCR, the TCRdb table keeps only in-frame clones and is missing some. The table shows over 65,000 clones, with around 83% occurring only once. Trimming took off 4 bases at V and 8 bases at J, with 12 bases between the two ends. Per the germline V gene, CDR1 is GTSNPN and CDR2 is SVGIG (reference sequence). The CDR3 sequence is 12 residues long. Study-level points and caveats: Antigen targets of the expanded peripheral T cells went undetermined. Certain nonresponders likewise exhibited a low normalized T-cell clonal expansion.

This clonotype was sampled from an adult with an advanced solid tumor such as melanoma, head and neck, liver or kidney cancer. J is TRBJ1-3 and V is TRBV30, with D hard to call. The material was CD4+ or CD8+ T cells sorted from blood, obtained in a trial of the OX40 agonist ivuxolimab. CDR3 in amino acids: CAWTVRWDTIYF. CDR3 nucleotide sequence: TGTGCCTGGACCGTCAGGTGGGACACCATATATTTT.